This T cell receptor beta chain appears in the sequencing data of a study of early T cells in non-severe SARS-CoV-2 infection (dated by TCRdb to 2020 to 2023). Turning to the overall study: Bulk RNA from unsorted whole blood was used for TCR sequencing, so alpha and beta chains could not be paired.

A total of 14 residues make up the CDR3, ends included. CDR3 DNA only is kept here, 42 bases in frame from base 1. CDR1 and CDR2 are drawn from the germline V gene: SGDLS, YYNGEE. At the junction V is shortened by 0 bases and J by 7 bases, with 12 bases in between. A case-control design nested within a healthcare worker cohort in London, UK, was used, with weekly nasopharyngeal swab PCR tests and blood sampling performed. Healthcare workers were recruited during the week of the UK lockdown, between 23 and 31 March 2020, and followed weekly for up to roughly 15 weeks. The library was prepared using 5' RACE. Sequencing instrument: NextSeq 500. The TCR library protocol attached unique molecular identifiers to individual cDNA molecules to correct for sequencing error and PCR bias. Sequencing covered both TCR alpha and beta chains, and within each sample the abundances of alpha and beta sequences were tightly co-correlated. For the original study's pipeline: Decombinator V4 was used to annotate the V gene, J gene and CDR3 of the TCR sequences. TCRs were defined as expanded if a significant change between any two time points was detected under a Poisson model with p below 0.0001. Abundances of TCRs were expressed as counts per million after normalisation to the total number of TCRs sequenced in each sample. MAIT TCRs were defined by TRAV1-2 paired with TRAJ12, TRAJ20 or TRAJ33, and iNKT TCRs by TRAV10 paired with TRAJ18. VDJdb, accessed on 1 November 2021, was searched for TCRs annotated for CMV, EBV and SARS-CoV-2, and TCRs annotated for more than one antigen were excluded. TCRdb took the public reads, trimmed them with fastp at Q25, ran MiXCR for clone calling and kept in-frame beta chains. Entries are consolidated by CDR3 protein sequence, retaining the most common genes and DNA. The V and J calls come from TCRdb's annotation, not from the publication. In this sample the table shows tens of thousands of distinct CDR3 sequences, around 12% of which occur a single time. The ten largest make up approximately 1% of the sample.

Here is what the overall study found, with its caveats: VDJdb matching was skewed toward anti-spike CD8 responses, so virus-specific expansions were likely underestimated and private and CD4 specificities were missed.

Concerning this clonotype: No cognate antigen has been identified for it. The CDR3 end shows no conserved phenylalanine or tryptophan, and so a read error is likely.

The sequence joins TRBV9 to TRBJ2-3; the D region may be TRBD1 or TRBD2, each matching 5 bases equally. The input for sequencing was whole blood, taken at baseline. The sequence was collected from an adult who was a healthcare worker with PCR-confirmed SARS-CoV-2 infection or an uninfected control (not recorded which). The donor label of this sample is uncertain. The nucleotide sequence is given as TGTGCCAGCAGCGTAGAACCCGGGGACCATACGCAGTATCTT. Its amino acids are CASSVEPGDHTQYL.